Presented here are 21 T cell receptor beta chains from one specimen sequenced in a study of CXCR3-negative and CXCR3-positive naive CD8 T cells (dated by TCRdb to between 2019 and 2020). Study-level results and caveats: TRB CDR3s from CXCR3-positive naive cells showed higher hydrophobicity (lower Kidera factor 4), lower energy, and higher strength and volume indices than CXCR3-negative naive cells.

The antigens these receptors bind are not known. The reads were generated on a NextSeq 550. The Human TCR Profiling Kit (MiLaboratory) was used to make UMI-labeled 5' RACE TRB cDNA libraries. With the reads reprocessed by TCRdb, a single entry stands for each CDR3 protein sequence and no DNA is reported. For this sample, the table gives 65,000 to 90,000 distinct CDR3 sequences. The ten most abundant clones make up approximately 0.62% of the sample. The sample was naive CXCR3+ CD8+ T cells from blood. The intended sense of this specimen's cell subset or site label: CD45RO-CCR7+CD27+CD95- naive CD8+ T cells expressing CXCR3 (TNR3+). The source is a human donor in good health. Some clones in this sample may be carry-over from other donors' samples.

The CDR3 loop is CSVEEGQWADTQYF. The genes are TRBV29-1 and TRBJ2-3; with no DNA, the TCRdb D assignment of TRBD1 cannot be verified. The CDR3 covers 14 residues. Germline V gene lookup returns CDR1 SQVTM and CDR2 ANQGSEA.

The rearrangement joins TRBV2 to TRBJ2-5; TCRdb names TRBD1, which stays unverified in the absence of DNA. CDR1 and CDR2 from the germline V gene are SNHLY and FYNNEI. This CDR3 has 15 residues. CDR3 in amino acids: CASSQAGTGQETQYF.

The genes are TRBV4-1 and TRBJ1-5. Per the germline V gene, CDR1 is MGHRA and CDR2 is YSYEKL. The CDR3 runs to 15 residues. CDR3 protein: CASSQVWGGNQPQHF.

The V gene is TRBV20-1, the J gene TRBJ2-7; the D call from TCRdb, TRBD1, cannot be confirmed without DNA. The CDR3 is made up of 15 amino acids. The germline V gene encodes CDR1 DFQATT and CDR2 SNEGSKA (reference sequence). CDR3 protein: CSARDHPRGSGEQYF.

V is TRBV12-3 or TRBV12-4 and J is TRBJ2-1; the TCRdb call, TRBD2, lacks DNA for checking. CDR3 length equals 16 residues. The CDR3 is CASSPSGTSGFNEQFF.

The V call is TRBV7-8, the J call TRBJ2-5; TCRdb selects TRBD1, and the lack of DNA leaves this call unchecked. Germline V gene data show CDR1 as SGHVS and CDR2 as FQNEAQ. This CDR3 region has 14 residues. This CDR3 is CASSLVGGSETQYF. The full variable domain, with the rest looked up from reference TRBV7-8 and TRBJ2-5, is GAGVSQSPRYKVAKRGQDVALRCDPISGHVSLFWYQQALGQGPEFLTYFQNEAQLDKSGLPSDRFFAERPEGSVSTLKIQRTQQEDSAVYLCASSLVGGSETQYFGPGTRLLVL.

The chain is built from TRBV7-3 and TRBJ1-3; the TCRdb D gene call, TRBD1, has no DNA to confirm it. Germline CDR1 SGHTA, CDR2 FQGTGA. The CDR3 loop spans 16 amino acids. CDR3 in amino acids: CASSLPTGPEGNTIYF. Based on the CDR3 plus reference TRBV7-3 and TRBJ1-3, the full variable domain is GAGVSQTPSNKVTEKGKYVELRCDPISGHTALYWYRQSLGQGPEFLIYFQGTGAADDSGLPNDRFFAVRPEGSVSTLKIQRTERGDSAVYLCASSLPTGPEGNTIYFGEGSWLTVV.

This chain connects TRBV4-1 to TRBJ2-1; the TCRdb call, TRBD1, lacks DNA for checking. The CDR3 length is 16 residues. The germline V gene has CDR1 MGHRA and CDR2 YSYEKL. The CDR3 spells CASSQDPGGTFGEQFF.

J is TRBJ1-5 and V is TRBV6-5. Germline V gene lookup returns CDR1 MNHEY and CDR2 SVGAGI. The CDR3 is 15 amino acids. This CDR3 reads CASSPARGPNQPQHF.

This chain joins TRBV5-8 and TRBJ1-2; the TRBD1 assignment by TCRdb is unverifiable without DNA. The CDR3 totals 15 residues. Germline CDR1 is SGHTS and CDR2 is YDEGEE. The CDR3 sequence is CASSLVDSGTVGYTF.

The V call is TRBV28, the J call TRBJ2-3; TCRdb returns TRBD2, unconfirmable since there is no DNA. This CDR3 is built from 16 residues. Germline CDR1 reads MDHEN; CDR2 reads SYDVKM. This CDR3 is CASTLGEGRATDTQYF.

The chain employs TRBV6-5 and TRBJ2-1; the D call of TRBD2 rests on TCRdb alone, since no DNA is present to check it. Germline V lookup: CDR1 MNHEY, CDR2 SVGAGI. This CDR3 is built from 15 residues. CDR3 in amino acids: CASGGGGRAGDEQFF.

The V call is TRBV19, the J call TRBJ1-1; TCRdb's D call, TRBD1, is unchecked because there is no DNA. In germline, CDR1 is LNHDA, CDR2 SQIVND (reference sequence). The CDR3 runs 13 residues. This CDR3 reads CASSGPANTEAFF. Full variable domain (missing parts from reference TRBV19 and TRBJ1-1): DGGITQSPKYLFRKEGQNVTLSCEQNLNHDAMYWYRQDPGQGLRLIYYSQIVNDFQKGDIAEGYSVSREKKESFPLTVTSAQKNPTAFYLCASSGPANTEAFFGQGTRLTVV.

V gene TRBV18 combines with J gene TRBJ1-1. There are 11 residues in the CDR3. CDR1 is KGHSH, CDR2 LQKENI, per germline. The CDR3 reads CASSRTAEAFF. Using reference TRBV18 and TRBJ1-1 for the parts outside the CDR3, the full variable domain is NAGVMQNPRHLVRRRGQEARLRCSPMKGHSHVYWYRQLPEEGLKFMVYLQKENIIDESGMPKERFSAEFPKEGPSILRIQQVVRGDSAAYFCASSRTAEAFFGQGTRLTVV.

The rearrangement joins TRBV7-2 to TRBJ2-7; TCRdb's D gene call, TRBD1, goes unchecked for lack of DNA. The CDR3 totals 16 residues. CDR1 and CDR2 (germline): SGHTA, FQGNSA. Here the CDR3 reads CASSLDPAGASYEQYF.

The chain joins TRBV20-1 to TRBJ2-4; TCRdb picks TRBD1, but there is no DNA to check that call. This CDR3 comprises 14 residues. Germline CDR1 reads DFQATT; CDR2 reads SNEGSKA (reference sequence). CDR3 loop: CSASPRDRRNIQYF.

The CDR3 region is CASSFGLAGGVGDTQYF. The rearrangement joins TRBV12-3 or TRBV12-4 to TRBJ2-3; without DNA, the TCRdb call of TRBD2 cannot be checked. The CDR3 spans 17 residues.

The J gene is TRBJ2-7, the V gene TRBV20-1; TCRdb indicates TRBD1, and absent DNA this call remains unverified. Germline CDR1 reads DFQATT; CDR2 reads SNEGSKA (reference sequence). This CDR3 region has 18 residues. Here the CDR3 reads CSARAQPGGEHFTYEQYF.

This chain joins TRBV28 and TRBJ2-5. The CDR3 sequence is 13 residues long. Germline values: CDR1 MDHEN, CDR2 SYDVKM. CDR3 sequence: CASTHGWEETQYF. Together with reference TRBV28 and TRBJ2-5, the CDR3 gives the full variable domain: DVKVTQSSRYLVKRTGEKVFLECVQDMDHENMFWYRQDPGLGLRLIYFSYDVKMKEKGDIPEGYSVSREKKERFSLILESASTNQTSMYLCASTHGWEETQYFGPGTRLLVL.

The CDR3 sequence is CASTGGNEKLFF. The J gene is TRBJ1-4, the V gene TRBV28; TCRdb calls TRBD1, which cannot be checked without DNA. Germline assignment: CDR1 MDHEN and CDR2 SYDVKM. The CDR3 is 12 amino acids.

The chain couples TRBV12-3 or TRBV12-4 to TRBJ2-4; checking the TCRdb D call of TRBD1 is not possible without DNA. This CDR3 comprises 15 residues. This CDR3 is CASSSIRTGENIQYF.